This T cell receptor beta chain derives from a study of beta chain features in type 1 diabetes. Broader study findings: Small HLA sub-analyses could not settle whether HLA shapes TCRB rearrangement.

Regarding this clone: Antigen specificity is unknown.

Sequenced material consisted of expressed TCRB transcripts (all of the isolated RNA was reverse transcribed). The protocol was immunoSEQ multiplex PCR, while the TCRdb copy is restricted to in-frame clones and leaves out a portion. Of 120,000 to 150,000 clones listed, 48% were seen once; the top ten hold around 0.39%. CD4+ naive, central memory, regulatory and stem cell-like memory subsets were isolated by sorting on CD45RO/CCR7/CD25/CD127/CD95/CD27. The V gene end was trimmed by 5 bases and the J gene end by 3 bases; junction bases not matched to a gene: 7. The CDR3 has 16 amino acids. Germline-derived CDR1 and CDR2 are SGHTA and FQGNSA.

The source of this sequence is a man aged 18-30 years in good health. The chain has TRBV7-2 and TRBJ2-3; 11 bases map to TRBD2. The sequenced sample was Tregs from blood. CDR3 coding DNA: TGTGCCAGCAGCCCACGACTAGCGGGGTTTACAGATACGCAGTATTTT. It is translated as CASSPRLAGFTDTQYF.